Following are 20 T cell receptor beta chains from one sample sequenced in a study of identical twins (dated by TCRdb to between 2015 and 2016). Library preparation was by 5' RACE. Instrument used: Illumina HiSeq 2000. TCRdb itself trimmed the public reads at Q25 with fastp, ran MiXCR and retained productive beta chains. Rows merge per CDR3 protein into single entries with the most common DNA and genes. A total of more than 650,000 distinct CDR3 sequences appear in this sample, 6.1% of them only once. The top ten constitute 1.5% to 2% of the sample. The sequenced sample was naive T cells sorted from blood. In the paper's terms, the cell subset or site label means: cells isolated with a human naive T-cell isolation kit. All receptors derive from a young man in good health.

The chain joins TRBV13 to TRBJ2-7; D gene uncertain. CDR1 PRHDT and CDR2 FYEKMQ come from the germline V gene (reference sequence). V shed 0 bases and J shed 4 bases, with 7 bases lying between them. This CDR3 has 13 amino acids. The CDR3 region is CASSLGKGYEQYV. Written as DNA, the CDR3 is TGTGCCAGCAGCTTAGGCAAGGGTTACGAGCAGTACGTC.

Only a few counts were recorded for this clonotype. The chain links TRBV25-1 to TRBJ2-5; possible D gene TRBD2, 6 bases. The V and J ends lost 2 bases and 0 bases respectively, with 19 bases between them. Germline V lookup: CDR1 MGHDK, CDR2 SYGVNS. The CDR3 has 18 residues. The CDR3 reads CASSEIWRGRPYQETQYF. The CDR3 DNA reads as TGTGCCAGCAGTGAAATCTGGAGGGGCCGCCCGTACCAAGAGACCCAGTACTTC.

This clonotype was detected many times. The chain links TRBV21-1 to TRBJ2-7; the table gives TRBD1 as D, unverified against the DNA. TRBV21-1 is an annotated pseudogene. CDR3 length equals 20 residues. CDR3 coding DNA: TGTGCCAGCAGCACTACTGGGGACAGGCCCCGTTGTGACAGCTCCTACGAGCAGTACGTC. Protein sequence: CASSTTGDRPRCDSSYEQYV.

This chain uses TRBV30 with TRBJ1-6, with TRBD1 identical over 7 bases. Germline V gene sequence: CDR1 GTSNPN, CDR2 SVGIG (reference sequence). V shed 0 bases and J 10 bases; nucleotides not matched to a gene: 9. The CDR3 contains 15 residues. Here the CDR3 DNA reads TGTGCCTGGAGTGTCGGAAGACAGGGACGCTCACCCCTCCACTTT. Translating it yields CAWSVGRQGRSPLHF.

This clonotype was found many times. The genes are TRBV29-1 and TRBJ2-1; possibly TRBD1 or TRBD2 for D (5 bases each). V dropped 4 bases and J dropped 7 bases, with 23 bases sitting between them. CDR3 length: 16 residues. CDR1 SQVTM and CDR2 ANQGSEA come from the germline V gene. The CDR3 region is CSVVNFGAGRNNEQFF. In DNA, the CDR3 is TGCAGCGTTGTTAATTTCGGAGCAGGGAGAAATAATGAGCAGTTCTTC.

This clonotype has ten or more counts. V gene TRBV29-1 combines with J gene TRBJ2-2; D not resolved. Per germline, CDR1 SQVTM and CDR2 ANQGSEA. V was trimmed by 4 bases and J by 5 bases, leaving 14 bases between them. CDR3 length: 14 amino acids. In nucleotides, the CDR3 is TGCAGCGTTGGCCGGGCCATAGGGACCGGGGAGCTGTTTTTT. It encodes CSVGRAIGTGELFF.

This clonotype occurred many times. The gene calls are TRBV20-1 and TRBJ2-3; D assignment may be TRBD1 or TRBD2 (5 bases each). The CDR3 is made up of 17 amino acids. The germline V and J ends were trimmed by 1 base and 4 bases, with 21 bases remaining between them. The V gene's germline CDR1 is DFQATT and CDR2 SNEGSKA (reference sequence). CDR3 sequence: CSARGPGTLGHPDTQYF. The CDR3 region has the DNA TGCAGTGCTAGAGGACCCGGGACCCTAGGTCACCCAGATACGCAGTATTTT.

This clonotype was found many times. The V call is TRBV7-9, the J call TRBJ2-3, with D maybe TRBD1 (5 bases). The CDR3 has 13 residues. Trimming removed 4 bases at V and 3 bases at J, with 8 bases between. Germline values: CDR1 SEHNR, CDR2 FQNEAQ (reference sequence). The CDR3 bases are TGTGCCAGCAGCTCGGCAGGGACAGATACGCAGTATTTT. It translates to CASSSAGTDTQYF.

Ten or more counts support this clonotype. V is TRBV5-6 and J is TRBJ2-7, with a weak D call TRBD2 (5 bases). Germline values: CDR1 SGHDT, CDR2 YYEEEE. With 4 bases removed from V and 7 bases from J, the gap between germline ends came to 12 bases. The length of the CDR3 is 12 residues. This chain's CDR3 is CASSHVSGEQYF. The DNA for the CDR3 is TGTGCCAGCAGCCACGTCTCGGGGGAGCAGTACTTC.

The chain has TRBV29-1 and TRBJ2-7, with D maybe TRBD1 (6 bases). Trimming removed 6 bases at V and 0 bases at J, with 12 bases between. This CDR3 region has 13 residues. Looked up from germline, CDR1 is SQVTM and CDR2 is ANQGSEA. The CDR3 loop is CSVRQENSYEQYV. In DNA form, the CDR3 reads TGCAGCGTGCGACAGGAAAACTCCTACGAGCAGTACGTC.

This clonotype was seen at least ten times. V and J are TRBV9 and TRBJ2-2; D uncertain. Germline V gene data show CDR1 as SGDLS and CDR2 as YYNGEE. The V gene lost 2 bases and the J gene lost 1 base, with 12 bases spanning the gap. The CDR3 runs 16 residues. The CDR3 DNA follows: TGTGCCAGCAGCGTGACAATTCGACAGAACACCGGGGAGCTGTTTTTT. It encodes CASSVTIRQNTGELFF.

Ten or more counts support this clonotype. The chain uses TRBV6-1 and TRBJ2-1, with TRBD1 matching over 7 bases. Germline V gives CDR1 MNHNS, CDR2 SASEGT. Trimming at V came to 4 bases and at J to 6 bases, leaving 6 bases not matched to a gene. CDR3 size: 14 residues. The DNA for the CDR3 is TGTGCCAGCAGTGTCCGGGACAGTGGCAATGAGCAGTTCTTC. This sequence encodes CASSVRDSGNEQFF.

This chain links TRBV27 with TRBJ2-7; D is unresolved. The V and J ends lost 8 bases and 0 bases respectively, with 11 bases between them. The CDR3 consists of 13 residues. Germline-derived CDR1 and CDR2 are MNHEY and SMNVEV (reference sequence). The CDR3 nucleotides read TGTGCCAGCCCCCCGTGGGACTCCTACGAGCAGTACTTC. Translated: CASPPWDSYEQYF.

This sequence joins TRBV12-3 or TRBV12-4 and TRBJ2-6; 10 bases map to TRBD1. V was clipped by 6 bases and J by 0 bases; unmatched bases: 5. The CDR3 consists of 17 residues. CDR3 in amino acids: CASSLWTGGSGANVLTF. In nucleotides, the CDR3 is TGTGCCAGCAGCCTCTGGACAGGGGGCTCTGGGGCCAACGTCCTGACTTTC.

This clonotype has ten or more counts. The rearrangement links TRBV29-1 to TRBJ2-7; 8 bases are a match to TRBD1. The J segment lost 5 bases and the V segment lost 7 bases, leaving 10 bases of the junction unmatched. The CDR3 extends over 13 amino acids. Germline V gives CDR1 SQVTM, CDR2 ANQGSEA. CDR3 sequence reads: CSGLDRGSDEQYF. DNA for the CDR3: TGCAGCGGCCTAGACAGGGGAAGCGACGAGCAGTACTTC.

This clonotype was seen repeatedly, ten times or more. The V and J genes are TRBV28 and TRBJ2-1; D call uncertain. Germline CDR1 and CDR2: MDHEN and SYDVKM. This CDR3 has 16 amino acids. V was shortened by 2 bases and J by 5 bases, with 16 bases between the two germline ends. The chain's CDR3 is CASSLGLKSVDNEQFF. The CDR3 DNA sequence: TGTGCCAGCAGTTTAGGCTTGAAGAGCGTAGACAATGAGCAGTTCTTC.

This clonotype came up a few times. Here the CDR3 reads CSVVAQDNTGELFF. Written as DNA, the CDR3 is TGCAGTGTAGTAGCGCAAGACAACACCGGGGAGCTGTTTTTT. V gene TRBV20-1 combines with J gene TRBJ2-2, with a tentative D call TRBD2 (5 bases). V was pared by 7 bases and J by 2 bases, with 14 bases between. This CDR3 is 14 amino acids long. Germline V gives CDR1 DFQATT, CDR2 SNEGSKA (reference sequence).

This clonotype occurred many times. The V gene is TRBV27, the J gene TRBJ2-2; 11 bases fit TRBD2. Germline values: CDR1 MNHEY, CDR2 SMNVEV (reference sequence). The CDR3 has 14 amino acids. V shed 6 bases and J 6 bases; nucleotides not matched to a gene: 3. The CDR3, as DNA: TGTGCCAGCAGCCTAGCGGGAGGCGCCGGGGAGCTGTTTTTT. Protein: CASSLAGGAGELFF.

V and J are TRBV7-2 and TRBJ2-1; D may be TRBD1 (5 bases). Germline-derived CDR1 and CDR2 are SGHTA and FQGNSA. Trimming took 1 base from V and 5 from J, leaving 12 bases between them. This CDR3 region has 15 residues. The CDR3 spells CASSLEAQGHNEQFF. The CDR3 nucleotides are TGTGCCAGCAGCTTAGAGGCTCAGGGCCACAATGAGCAGTTCTTC.

The chain uses TRBV29-1 and TRBJ1-2, with 11 bases that match TRBD1. J was trimmed by 7 bases and V by 6 bases; bases with no gene match: 16. Germline values: CDR1 SQVTM, CDR2 ANQGSEA. The CDR3 consists of 16 residues. CDR3 loop: CSVGSSGTGGISGYTF. The DNA for the CDR3 is TGCAGCGTCGGAAGCTCCGGGACAGGGGGTATTTCTGGCTACACCTTC.